One and the same sample provided the 21 T cell receptor beta chains below, sequenced in a study of T cells in Graves' hyperthyroidism and ophthalmopathy. Amplification targeted TCR beta CDR3 regions from RNA transcripts. Initially, a first-round RT-PCR of the TCR CDR3 employed the HTBI primer set. TCRdb re-analysed the multiplex PCR reads in MiXCR, keeping a single row per CDR3 protein. Of a few hundred thousand distinct CDR3 sequences detected, less than 20% appear once; the ten largest clones hold roughly two fifths. The sequenced sample was blood. The receptor set was obtained from a man in his late teens or twenties with Graves' ophthalmopathy.

Note on this clonotype: It may be a read error: a sequence one base away is much more abundant. The V gene is TRBV19, the J gene TRBJ2-1; D gene ambiguous. CDR1 and CDR2 (germline): LNHDA, SQIVND (reference sequence). This CDR3 is built from 14 residues. Here the CDR3 reads CAGSPRREVDEQFF. The CDR3 region has the DNA TGTGCCGGTAGTCCTAGACGAGAGGTCGATGAGCAGTTCTTC.

The V gene is TRBV5-8, the J gene TRBJ2-5, with D possibly matching TRBD2 (6 bases). Germline lookup yields CDR1 SGHTS and CDR2 YDEGEE. V lost 0 bases and J 5 bases, leaving 14 bases between the germline ends. The CDR3 runs 15 residues. The CDR3 spells CASSLAGLEGETQYF. DNA of the CDR3: TGTGCCAGCAGCTTGGCAGGACTGGAGGGGGAGACCCAGTACTTC.

This clonotype was seen at least ten times. The rearrangement joins TRBV28 to TRBJ1-1; TRBD1 aligns across 8 bases. The V gene's germline CDR1 is MDHEN and CDR2 SYDVKM. With V trimmed by 5 bases and J by 5 bases, 16 bases remained unmatched. CDR3 size: 17 residues. CDR3 protein: CASSMTGAGGLRTEAFF. The CDR3 bases are TGTGCCAGCAGTATGACGGGGGCAGGGGGCTTGAGAACTGAAGCTTTCTTT.

For the CDR3, the DNA is TGTGCCATTGACCCCGGGAATTCACCCCTCCACTTT. Translation gives CAIDPGNSPLHF. This chain links TRBV28 with TRBJ1-6; D gene unclear. Germline assignment: CDR1 MDHEN and CDR2 SYDVKM. V gave up 10 bases and J gave up 7 bases, with 11 bases separating them. The CDR3 has 12 amino acids.

This clonotype turned up a few times. The rearrangement links TRBV5-5 to TRBJ2-6, with 8 positions matching TRBD1. Trimming at V came to 5 bases and at J to 0 bases, leaving 7 bases not matched to a gene. The CDR3 has 17 amino acids. Germline loops: CDR1 SGHKS, CDR2 YYEKEE (reference sequence). CDR3 region: CASSSGTGSSGANVLTF. In DNA form, the CDR3 reads TGTGCCAGCAGTTCCGGGACAGGAAGCTCTGGGGCCAACGTCCTGACTTTC.

This clonotype was seen repeatedly, ten times or more. This chain joins TRBV7-2 and TRBJ1-5, with 7 bases that match TRBD1. The CDR3 is 14 amino acids. V lost 6 bases to trimming and J lost 2 bases; unmatched junction nucleotides: 4. Germline CDR1 SGHTA, CDR2 FQGNSA. In DNA form, the CDR3 reads TGTGCCAGCAGACCCGACAGGGGCAATCAGCCCCAGCATTTT. It encodes CASRPDRGNQPQHF.

The chain carries TRBV28 and TRBJ1-1; D is unclear. Germline V lookup: CDR1 MDHEN, CDR2 SYDVKM. Trimming shortened V by 2 bases and J by 6 bases, and 16 bases separated the two germline ends. The CDR3 loop spans 15 amino acids. The CDR3, as DNA: TGTGCCAGCAGTTTAGGGCTGGGCGTGAGATCTGAAGCTTTCTTT. This sequence encodes CASSLGLGVRSEAFF.

This clonotype came up many times. CDR3 region: CASRTGPGEKLFF. DNA of the CDR3: TGTGCCAGTCGGACAGGTCCTGGTGAAAAACTGTTTTTT. The rearrangement uses TRBV2 and TRBJ1-4, with TRBD1 matching 7 bases. Germline assignment: CDR1 SNHLY and CDR2 FYNNEI. This CDR3 comprises 13 residues. After removal of 9 bases from V and 7 bases from J, the junction contained 8 bases not matched to a gene. Full variable domain (missing parts from reference TRBV2 and TRBJ1-4): EPEVTQTPSHQVTQMGQEVILRCVPISNHLYFYWYRQILGQKVEFLVSFYNNEISEKSEIFDDQFSVERPDGSNFTLKIRSTKLEDSAMYFCASRTGPGEKLFFGSGTQLSVL.

The chain recombines TRBV6-1 with TRBJ2-7; TRBD1 matches at 8 bases. The CDR3 is 13 amino acids. Unmatched junction bases numbered 7, after V lost 6 bases and J lost 6 bases. Germline lookup yields CDR1 MNHNS and CDR2 SASEGT. The CDR3: CASSMDRALEQYF. The CDR3 DNA reads TGTGCCAGCAGCATGGACAGGGCTCTCGAGCAGTACTTC.

V gene TRBV5-6 combines with J gene TRBJ2-7; D remains unclear. Germline V gene sequence: CDR1 SGHDT, CDR2 YYEEEE. V was trimmed by 0 bases and J by 2 bases, leaving 6 bases between them. The CDR3 runs 13 residues. The CDR3 DNA is TGTGCCAGCAGCTTGGAGATCCCCTACGAGCAGTACTTC. Its protein product is CASSLEIPYEQYF.

This clonotype has a count of ten or more. The rearrangement joins TRBV14 to TRBJ2-1, with 10 bases aligning to TRBD2. The CDR3 is 16 residues long. CDR1 is SGHDN and CDR2 is FVKESK in the germline V gene. The V segment lost 5 bases and the J segment 6 bases; nucleotides outside the gene matches: 10. The DNA for the CDR3 is TGTGCCAGCAGCGTTCAGGGCACTAGCGGGGTCAATGAGCAGTTCTTC. Translation: CASSVQGTSGVNEQFF.

This clonotype was seen repeatedly, ten times or more. The chain employs TRBV5-1 and TRBJ1-4; D not resolved. Germline V gene data show CDR1 as SGHRS and CDR2 as YFSETQ. V lost 0 bases to trimming and J lost 4 bases, with 10 bases between them. CDR3 length equals 15 residues. The CDR3 region is CASSLVSGGNEKLFF. In nucleotides, the CDR3 is TGCGCCAGCAGCTTGGTTTCCGGCGGTAATGAAAAACTGTTTTTT.

The rearrangement links TRBV6-4 to TRBJ2-1; D remains ambiguous. V gave up 3 bases and J gave up 1 base, with 10 bases separating them. In germline, CDR1 is MRHNA, CDR2 SNTAGT. The CDR3 totals 15 residues. The CDR3 here is CASSDVSGSYNEQFF. CDR3 DNA sequence: TGTGCCAGCAGTGATGTGTCGGGTTCCTACAATGAGCAGTTCTTC.

This clonotype has only a few counts. The chain links TRBV5-1 to TRBJ1-3; 9 bases are a match to TRBD1. Germline V gene lookup returns CDR1 SGHRS and CDR2 YFSETQ. V dropped 7 bases and J dropped 0; count of bases not matched to a gene: 11. CDR3 length: 17 amino acids. CDR3 DNA sequence: TGCGCCAGCGCCTTGGCTGACAGGGGGAACTCTGGAAACACCATATATTTT. Protein: CASALADRGNSGNTIYF.

The rearrangement uses TRBV24-1 and TRBJ1-2; no clear D. Germline V CDR1 and CDR2: KGHDR, SFDVKD. Between the trimmed V and J ends, which lost 4 bases and 9 bases, there was a span of 8 bases. The CDR3 covers 11 residues. This chain's CDR3 is CATSEDRSYTF. The CDR3 bases are TGTGCCACCAGTGAAGACCGAAGCTACACCTTC.

This clonotype was counted only a few times. The genes are TRBV7-9 and TRBJ1-2; 8 bases are shared with TRBD1. Trimming cost V 5 bases and J 4 bases; bases outside gene matches: 12. Germline V lookup: CDR1 SEHNR, CDR2 FQNEAQ (reference sequence). There are 16 residues in the CDR3. CDR3 region: CASSGPDRGTVYGYTF. The CDR3 coding sequence is TGTGCCAGCAGCGGCCCTGACAGGGGTACGGTCTATGGCTACACCTTC.

This clonotype was seen more than once but under ten times. This chain connects TRBV10-2 to TRBJ1-6; tentative D call: TRBD1 (5 bases). The V end lost 5 bases, the J end lost 8 bases, and 16 bases lay between the germline ends. The CDR3 consists of 15 residues. Germline V lookup: CDR1 WSHSY, CDR2 SAAADI. The CDR3 region is CASSQRQPGDSPLHF. The CDR3 nucleotides read TGCGCCAGCAGTCAGCGACAGCCTGGAGATTCACCCCTCCACTTT.

In its sample, this clonotype was seen many times. This rearrangement joins TRBV7-9 to TRBJ2-3, with 10 bases matching TRBD2. CDR3 length: 16 amino acids. The germline V gene has CDR1 SEHNR and CDR2 FQNEAQ (reference sequence). After removal of 3 bases from V and 2 bases from J, the junction contained 5 bases not matched to a gene. CDR3 in DNA: TGTGCCAGCAGCTTCAAGCGGGGGGGAGCCACAGATACGCAGTATTTT. Translating gives CASSFKRGGATDTQYF. Supplemented by reference TRBV7-9 and TRBJ2-3, the full variable domain reads DTGVSQNPRHKITKRGQNVTFRCDPISEHNRLYWYRQTLGQGPEFLTYFQNEAQLEKSRLLSDRFSAERPKGSFSTLEIQRTEQGDSAMYLCASSFKRGGATDTQYFGPGTRLTVL.

This clonotype has a handful of counts. As DNA, the CDR3 is TGTGCCAGCAGTTACCCCGGGGGGGCGGGTGAGCAGTTCTTC. This encodes CASSYPGGAGEQFF. The gene calls are TRBV6-5 and TRBJ2-1; TRBD2 matches 8 bases. CDR3 length: 14 amino acids. Germline V CDR1 and CDR2: MNHEY, SVGAGI. After removal of 2 bases from V and 9 bases from J, the junction contained 6 bases not matched to a gene.

Note on this clonotype: This could be a read error, since a much larger clone is one nucleotide away. This rearrangement joins TRBV12-3 or TRBV12-4 to TRBJ2-5; 7 bases are a match to TRBD2. V lost 3 bases to trimming and J lost 10 bases; unmatched junction nucleotides: 11. This CDR3 is built from 14 residues. The CDR3 sequence is CASSLGRTPGGQYF. CDR3 DNA sequence: TGTGCCAGCAGTTTGGGGAGGACCCCGGGGGGCCAGTACTTC.

This clonotype was observed at least ten times. V usage is TRBV20-1 and J usage is TRBJ2-4, with no clear D. V lost 3 bases and J 2 bases, leaving 5 bases between the germline ends. The CDR3 has 12 residues. In germline, CDR1 is DFQATT, CDR2 SNEGSKA (reference sequence). Here the CDR3 reads CSASPTKNIQYF. The CDR3 DNA follows: TGCAGTGCTAGTCCCACCAAAAACATTCAGTACTTC.